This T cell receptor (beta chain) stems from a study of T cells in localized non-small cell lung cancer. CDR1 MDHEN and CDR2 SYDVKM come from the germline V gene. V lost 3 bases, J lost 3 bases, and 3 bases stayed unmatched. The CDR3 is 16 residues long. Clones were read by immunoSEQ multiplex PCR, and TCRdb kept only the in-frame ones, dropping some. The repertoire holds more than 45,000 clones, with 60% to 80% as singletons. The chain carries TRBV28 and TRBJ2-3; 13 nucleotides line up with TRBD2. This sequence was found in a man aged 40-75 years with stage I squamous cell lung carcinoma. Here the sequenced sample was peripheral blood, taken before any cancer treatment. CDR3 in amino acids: CASSLGTSGVTDTQYF. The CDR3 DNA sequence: TGTGCCAGCAGTTTGGGGACTAGCGGGGTGACAGATACGCAGTATTTT.